Each of the 13 T cell receptor beta chains below was sequenced from the same sample in a study of blood T cell repertoires in COVID-19. Here immunoSEQ multiplex PCR was the method, and the copy in TCRdb shows in-frame clones only, minus some. The sample lists 25,000 to 30,000 clones, 75% to 90% occurring once. The sequencing input was peripheral blood. These receptors all stem from a man in his fifties or sixties with acute or convalescent COVID-19.

V and J are TRBV6-1 and TRBJ1-1, with D perhaps TRBD1 (6 bases). Looked up from germline, CDR1 is MNHNS and CDR2 is SASEGT. This CDR3 contains 15 residues. With 2 bases removed from V and 1 base from J, the gap between germline ends came to 11 bases. The CDR3 is CASSEPTGGNTEAFF. In DNA form, the CDR3 reads TGTGCCAGCAGTGAACCGACAGGAGGGAACACTGAAGCTTTCTTT.

The chain uses TRBV27 and TRBJ2-5; possibly TRBD2 for D (5 bases). The CDR3 contains 12 residues. Deletions cut 9 bases from V and 1 base from J, with 9 bases between. Germline CDR1 MNHEY, CDR2 SMNVEV (reference sequence). The CDR3 bases are TGTGCCAGTTGGGAGTTCCAAGAGACCCAGTACTTC. Translated, it gives CASWEFQETQYF.

This chain uses TRBV18 with TRBJ1-1, with D possibly being TRBD1 (6 bases). This CDR3 has 18 residues. Per germline, CDR1 KGHSH and CDR2 LQKENI. Trimming left V 2 bases short and J 3 bases short, with 22 bases between. The CDR3 bases are TGTGCCAGCTCACCATTAAATCCGGGACAAAGGTTCGACACTGAAGCTTTCTTT. It translates to CASSPLNPGQRFDTEAFF.

The chain uses TRBV7-8 and TRBJ1-6; maybe TRBD1 (6 bases). The germline V gene has CDR1 SGHVS and CDR2 FQNEAQ. The CDR3 loop spans 18 amino acids. Trimming cost V 2 bases and J 7 bases, with 21 bases left between them. CDR3: CASSLRAGVQGWNSPLHF. In nucleotides, the CDR3 is TGTGCCAGCAGCTTACGGGCGGGGGTACAGGGATGGAATTCACCCCTCCACTTT.

This clone came up once. This rearrangement joins TRBV11-2 to TRBJ1-1; the D gene is possibly TRBD1 (6 bases). Germline V gene sequence: CDR1 SGHAT, CDR2 FQNNGV. This CDR3 region has 13 residues. Trimming cost V 5 bases and J 2 bases, with 9 bases left between them. Here the CDR3 reads CASSGQLNTEAFF. The CDR3 DNA reads as TGTGCCAGCAGCGGACAGCTAAACACTGAAGCTTTCTTT.

The chain uses TRBV29-1 and TRBJ1-6; TRBD1 is a possible D gene (6 bases). Deletions cut 7 bases from V and 8 bases from J, with 15 bases between. Germline V lookup: CDR1 SQVTM, CDR2 ANQGSEA. The CDR3 is made up of 13 amino acids. The CDR3 region has the DNA TGCAGCGCGGAGGGGGGGAGTGATTCACCCCTCCACTTT. It yields the protein CSAEGGSDSPLHF.

The J gene is TRBJ2-7, the V gene TRBV27; TRBD1 matches 7 bases. The CDR3 is 13 amino acids. Losses at the gene ends were 2 bases for V and 2 bases for J; bases not matched to a gene: 0. From germline, CDR1 is MNHEY and CDR2 SMNVEV (reference sequence). CDR3 coding DNA: TGTGCCAGCAGTTTAACAGGGGCCTACGAGCAGTACTTC. As protein: CASSLTGAYEQYF.

The chain carries TRBV19 and TRBJ2-1, with TRBD1 matching over 7 bases. Germline CDR1 reads LNHDA; CDR2 reads SQIVND (reference sequence). The CDR3 totals 15 residues. The V segment lost 6 bases and the J segment 2 bases; nucleotides outside the gene matches: 7. CDR3 protein: CASSLRQGPYNEQFF. In DNA, the CDR3 is TGTGCCAGTAGCCTTCGACAGGGCCCCTACAATGAGCAGTTCTTC. Based on the CDR3 plus reference TRBV19 and TRBJ2-1, the full variable domain is DGGITQSPKYLFRKEGQNVTLSCEQNLNHDAMYWYRQDPGQGLRLIYYSQIVNDFQKGDIAEGYSVSREKKESFPLTVTSAQKNPTAFYLCASSLRQGPYNEQFFGPGTRLTVL.

The chain is built from TRBV6-5 and TRBJ1-2, with TRBD1 matching over 8 bases. The germline V gene has CDR1 MNHEY and CDR2 SVGAGI. V was clipped by 8 bases and J by 4 bases; unmatched bases: 6. The CDR3 is 13 amino acids. The DNA of the CDR3 is TGTGCCAGCGCAGGGGGCCCGGGCTATGGCTACACCTTC. Its protein is CASAGGPGYGYTF.

The gene calls are TRBV10-2 and TRBJ1-1, with D tentatively TRBD1 (5 bases). The V gene lost 0 bases and the J gene lost 4 bases, with 9 bases spanning the gap. The CDR3 extends over 14 amino acids. CDR1 is WSHSY and CDR2 is SAAADI in the germline V gene. The CDR3 loop is CASSESPGITEAFF. The CDR3 DNA is TGCGCCAGCAGTGAGTCCCCAGGGATCACTGAAGCTTTCTTT.

This clone was detected only a few times. The chain carries TRBV2 and TRBJ2-1; the match to TRBD2 covers 10 bases. Germline trimming cut 6 bases from V and 4 bases from J; bases unmatched to any gene: 3. This CDR3 has 14 residues. Germline CDR1 SNHLY, CDR2 FYNNEI. The DNA of the CDR3 is TGTGCCAGCAGACCAGCGGGAGGGTACAATGAGCAGTTCTTC. It codes for CASRPAGGYNEQFF. Supplemented by reference TRBV2 and TRBJ2-1, the full variable domain reads EPEVTQTPSHQVTQMGQEVILRCVPISNHLYFYWYRQILGQKVEFLVSFYNNEISEKSEIFDDQFSVERPDGSNFTLKIRSTKLEDSAMYFCASRPAGGYNEQFFGPGTRLTVL.

This sequence joins TRBV29-1 and TRBJ1-2, with TRBD1 as a possible D gene (6 bases). The CDR3 consists of 13 residues. V was pared by 2 bases and J by 8 bases, with 15 bases between. Looked up from germline, CDR1 is SQVTM and CDR2 is ANQGSEA. The CDR3 DNA is TGCAGCGTTGAAACCCCAGGGGTCCGGGGCTACACCTTC. Encoded protein: CSVETPGVRGYTF. The complete variable domain, with remaining parts taken from reference TRBV29-1 and TRBJ1-2, reads SAVISQKPSRDICQRGTSLTIQCQVDSQVTMMFWYRQQPGQSLTLIATANQGSEATYESGFVIDKFPISRPNLTFSTLTVSNMSPEDSSIYLCSVETPGVRGYTFGSGTRLTVV.

V usage is TRBV11-2 and J usage is TRBJ2-1; 13 bases agree with TRBD2. The CDR3 has 14 amino acids. CDR1 and CDR2 (germline): SGHAT, FQNNGV. The ends lost 5 bases at V and 9 bases at J; junction bases unmatched: 4. CDR3 in DNA: TGTGCCAGCAGCCCAGGACTAGCGGGAGTTGAGCAGTTCTTC. Translating it yields CASSPGLAGVEQFF.